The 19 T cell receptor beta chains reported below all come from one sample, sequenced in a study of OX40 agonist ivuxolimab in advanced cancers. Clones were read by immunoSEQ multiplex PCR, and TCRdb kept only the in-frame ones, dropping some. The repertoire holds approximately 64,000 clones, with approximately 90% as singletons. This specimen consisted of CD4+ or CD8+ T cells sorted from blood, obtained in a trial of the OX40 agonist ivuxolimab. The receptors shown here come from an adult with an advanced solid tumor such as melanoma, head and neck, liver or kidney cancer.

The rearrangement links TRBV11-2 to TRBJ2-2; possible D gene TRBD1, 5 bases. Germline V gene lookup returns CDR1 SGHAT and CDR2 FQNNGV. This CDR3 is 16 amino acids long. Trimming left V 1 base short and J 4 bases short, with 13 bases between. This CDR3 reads CASSLGGRRGTGELFF. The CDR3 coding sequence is TGTGCCAGCAGCTTAGGAGGTAGAAGGGGCACCGGGGAGCTGTTTTTT.

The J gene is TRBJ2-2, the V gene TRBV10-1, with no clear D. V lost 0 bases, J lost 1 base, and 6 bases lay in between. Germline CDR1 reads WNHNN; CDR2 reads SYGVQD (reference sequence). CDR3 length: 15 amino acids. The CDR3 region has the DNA TGCGCCAGCAGTGAGTCGTCGGGGAACACCGGGGAGCTGTTTTTT. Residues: CASSESSGNTGELFF.

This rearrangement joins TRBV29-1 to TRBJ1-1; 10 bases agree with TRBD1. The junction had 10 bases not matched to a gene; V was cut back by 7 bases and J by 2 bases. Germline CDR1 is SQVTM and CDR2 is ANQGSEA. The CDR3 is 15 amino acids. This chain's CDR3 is CSAETRDRGNTEAFF. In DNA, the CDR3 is TGCAGCGCCGAAACCCGGGACAGGGGAAACACTGAAGCTTTCTTT.

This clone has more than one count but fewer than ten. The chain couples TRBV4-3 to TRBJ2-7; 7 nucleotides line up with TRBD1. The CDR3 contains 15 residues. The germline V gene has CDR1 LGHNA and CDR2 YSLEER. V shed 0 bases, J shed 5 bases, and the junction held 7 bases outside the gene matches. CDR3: CASSQDYRGLDEQYF. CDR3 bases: TGCGCCAGCAGCCAAGATTACAGGGGTCTCGACGAGCAGTACTTC.

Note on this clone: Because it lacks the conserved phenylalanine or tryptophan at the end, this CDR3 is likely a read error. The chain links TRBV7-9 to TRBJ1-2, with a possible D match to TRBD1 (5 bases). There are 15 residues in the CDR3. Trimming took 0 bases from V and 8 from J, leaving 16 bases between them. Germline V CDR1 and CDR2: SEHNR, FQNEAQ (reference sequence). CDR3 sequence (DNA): TGTGCCAGCAGCTTAGCCGCGCGGGGGTCGGCCGGCTACACCCTC. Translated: CASSLAARGSAGYTL.

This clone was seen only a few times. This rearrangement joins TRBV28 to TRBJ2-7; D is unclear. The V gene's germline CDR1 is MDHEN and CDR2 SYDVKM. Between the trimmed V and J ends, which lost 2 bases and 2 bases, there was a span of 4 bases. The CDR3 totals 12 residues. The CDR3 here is CASSLQTYEQYF. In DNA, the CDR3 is TGTGCCAGCAGTTTACAGACCTACGAGCAGTACTTC.

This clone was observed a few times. CDR3 bases: TGTGCCAGCAGCCTTGTAACAGGGGGCAATCAGCCCCAGCATTTT. Its translation: CASSLVTGGNQPQHF. The chain links TRBV6-1 to TRBJ1-5; 7 nucleotides align to TRBD1. Germline CDR1 is MNHNS and CDR2 is SASEGT. The CDR3 is 15 residues long. Trimming removed 6 bases from V and 2 bases from J; junction bases left unmatched: 7.

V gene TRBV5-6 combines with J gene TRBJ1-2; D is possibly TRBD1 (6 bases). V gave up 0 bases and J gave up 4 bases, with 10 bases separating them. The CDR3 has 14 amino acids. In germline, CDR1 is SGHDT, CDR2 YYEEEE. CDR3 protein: CASSLGGRIYGYTF. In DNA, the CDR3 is TGTGCCAGCAGCTTGGGGGGGCGCATCTATGGCTACACCTTC.

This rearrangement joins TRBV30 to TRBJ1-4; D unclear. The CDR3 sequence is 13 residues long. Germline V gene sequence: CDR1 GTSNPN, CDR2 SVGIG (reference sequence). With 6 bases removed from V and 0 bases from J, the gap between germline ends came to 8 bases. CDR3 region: CACSPSTNEKLFF. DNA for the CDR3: TGTGCCTGCAGCCCATCAACTAATGAAAAACTGTTTTTT.

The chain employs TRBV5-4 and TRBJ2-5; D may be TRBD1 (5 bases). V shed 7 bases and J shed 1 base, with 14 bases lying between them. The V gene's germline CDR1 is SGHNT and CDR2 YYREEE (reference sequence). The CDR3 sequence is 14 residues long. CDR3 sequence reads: CASASTRGQETQYF. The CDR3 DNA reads TGTGCCAGCGCGAGCACAAGGGGCCAAGAGACCCAGTACTTC.

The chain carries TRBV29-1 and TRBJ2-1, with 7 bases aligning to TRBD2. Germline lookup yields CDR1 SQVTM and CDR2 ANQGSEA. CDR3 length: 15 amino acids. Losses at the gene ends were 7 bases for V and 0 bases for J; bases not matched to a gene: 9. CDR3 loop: CSADGGVGSYNEQFF. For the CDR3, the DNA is TGCAGCGCCGATGGGGGGGTGGGCTCCTACAATGAGCAGTTCTTC.

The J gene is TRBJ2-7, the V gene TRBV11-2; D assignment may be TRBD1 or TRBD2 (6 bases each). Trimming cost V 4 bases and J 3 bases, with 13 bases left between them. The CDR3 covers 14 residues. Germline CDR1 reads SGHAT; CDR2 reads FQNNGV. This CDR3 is CASSWGAEDYEQYF. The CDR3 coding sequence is TGTGCCAGCAGCTGGGGGGCGGAGGACTACGAGCAGTACTTC. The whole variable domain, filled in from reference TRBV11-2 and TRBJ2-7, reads EAGVAQSPRYKIIEKRQSVAFWCNPISGHATLYWYQQILGQGPKLLIQFQNNGVVDDSQLPKDRFSAERLKGVDSTLKIQPAKLEDSAVYLCASSWGAEDYEQYFGPGTRLTVT.

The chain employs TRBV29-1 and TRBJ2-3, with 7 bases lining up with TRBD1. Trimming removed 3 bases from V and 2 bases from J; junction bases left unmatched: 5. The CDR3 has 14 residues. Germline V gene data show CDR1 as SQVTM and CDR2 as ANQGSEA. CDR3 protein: CSVDRQGVTDTQYF. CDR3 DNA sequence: TGCAGCGTTGATAGGCAGGGGGTCACAGATACGCAGTATTTT.

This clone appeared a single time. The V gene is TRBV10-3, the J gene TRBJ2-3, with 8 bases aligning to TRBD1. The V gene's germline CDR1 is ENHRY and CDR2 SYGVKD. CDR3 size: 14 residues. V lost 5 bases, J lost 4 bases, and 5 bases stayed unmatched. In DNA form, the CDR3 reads TGTGCCATCAGTCGAGAGACAGGGGCAGATACGCAGTATTTT. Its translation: CAISRETGADTQYF.

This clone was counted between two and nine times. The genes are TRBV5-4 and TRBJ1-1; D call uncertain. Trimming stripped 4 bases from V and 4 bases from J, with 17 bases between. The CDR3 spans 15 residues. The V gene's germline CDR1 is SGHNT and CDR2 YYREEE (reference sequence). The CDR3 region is CASSPAARSATEAFF. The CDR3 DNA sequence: TGTGCCAGCAGCCCCGCGGCTAGGAGTGCCACTGAAGCTTTCTTT.

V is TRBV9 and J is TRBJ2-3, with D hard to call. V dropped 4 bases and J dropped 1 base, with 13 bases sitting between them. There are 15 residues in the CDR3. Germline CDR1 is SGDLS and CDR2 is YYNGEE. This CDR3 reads CASSPRTAGTDTQYF. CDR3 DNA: TGTGCCAGCAGCCCCCGGACCGCCGGCACAGATACGCAGTATTTT.

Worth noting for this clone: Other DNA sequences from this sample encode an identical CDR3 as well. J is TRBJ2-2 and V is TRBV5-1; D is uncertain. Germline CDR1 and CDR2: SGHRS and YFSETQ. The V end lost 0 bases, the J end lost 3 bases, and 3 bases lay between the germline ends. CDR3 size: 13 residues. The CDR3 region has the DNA TGCGCCAGCAGCTTGGACTACACCGGGGAGCTGTTTTTT. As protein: CASSLDYTGELFF.

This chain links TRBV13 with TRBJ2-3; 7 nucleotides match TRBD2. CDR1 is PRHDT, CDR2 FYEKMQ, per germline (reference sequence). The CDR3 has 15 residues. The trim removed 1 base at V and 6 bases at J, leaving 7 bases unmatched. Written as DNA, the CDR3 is TGTGCCAGCAGCTTAGAGACTAGCAATGCGGATACGCAGTATTTT. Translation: CASSLETSNADTQYF.

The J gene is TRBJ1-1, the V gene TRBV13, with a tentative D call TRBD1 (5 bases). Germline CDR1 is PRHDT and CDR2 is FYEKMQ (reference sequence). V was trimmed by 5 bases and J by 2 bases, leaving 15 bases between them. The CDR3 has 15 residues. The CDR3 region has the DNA TGTGCCAGCAGCCAAAGGGGACGGCGCAACACTGAAGCTTTCTTT. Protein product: CASSQRGRRNTEAFF. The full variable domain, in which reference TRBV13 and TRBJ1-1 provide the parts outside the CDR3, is AAGVIQSPRHLIKEKRETATLKCYPIPRHDTVYWYQQGPGQDPQFLISFYEKMQSDKGSIPDRFSAQQFSDYHSELNMSSLELGDSALYFCASSQRGRRNTEAFFGQGTRLTVV.